The clone carrying this T cell receptor beta chain was detected only a few times. Its antigen is undetermined. V lost 3 bases to trimming and J lost 5 bases, with 11 bases between them. Germline assignment: CDR1 DFQATT and CDR2 SNEGSKA (reference sequence). The CDR3 spans 13 residues. Treatment here: approximately 11-day PBMC culture with coronavirus spike peptide pools or control peptides (ViraFEST assay). Oncomine TCR Beta short-read sequencing was applied to DNA from cultured CD4+ T cells. TCRdb reanalysed the PCR reads using MiXCR and keeps one entry per CDR3 protein. This sample has some 13,000 distinct CDR3 sequences, with around 40% found just once. These data are taken from a study of vaccination and CD4 T cells after COVID-19. Study overall: Samples after vaccination came a median approximately 70 days past dose two, ranging 14 to 241.

V and J are TRBV20-1 and TRBJ1-5; D perhaps matches TRBD1 (6 bases). The sequencing sample was made of CD4+ T cells from blood, cultured in vitro. This receptor was identified in a human donor who had recovered from COVID-19. CDR3 sequence reads: CSARRGEYQPQHF. The CDR3 nucleotides read TGCAGTGCTAGGAGGGGGGAATATCAGCCCCAGCATTTT.